The rows below give T cell receptor beta chains drawn from one sample of a study of T cells in Graves' hyperthyroidism and ophthalmopathy. TCRdb redid the calling of the multiplex PCR reads with MiXCR, one entry per CDR3 protein. The sample consists of hundreds of thousands of distinct CDR3 sequences, around a sixth of them appearing once. Sample: blood. All receptors come from a young woman with Graves' hyperthyroidism that later progressed to Graves' ophthalmopathy. The CDR3 runs from the conserved cysteine through the conserved F or W. The order of the fields is CDR3 DNA, CDR3 protein, J gene, clone size, V gene, D gene. A D gene is named only where the DNA matches it firmly. Expanded clones are given a class, and other clones once, few, many or no size at all.

TGTGCCAGCAGCCGGACCGGGACTAGCGGCAATGAGCAGTTCTTC	CASSRTGTSGNEQFF	TRBJ2-1	many	TRBV12-3/TRBV12-4	TRBD2
TGCAGTGCTAGACTAGCGGGAGTGGATACGCAGTATTTT	CSARLAGVDTQYF	TRBJ2-3	many	TRBV20-1	TRBD2
TGTGCCAGCAGCTTAGATTCCAGGGAAAATCAGCCCCAGCATTTT	CASSLDSRENQPQHF	TRBJ1-5	many	TRBV7-8	-
TGTGCCAGCAGTTTGACAGGGGACAGCAATCAGCCCCAGCATTTT	CASSLTGDSNQPQHF	TRBJ1-5	many	TRBV27	TRBD1
TGCAGCGTTGCCAGCGGCCAAGAGACCCAGTACTTC	CSVASGQETQYF	TRBJ2-5	-	TRBV29-1	-
TGTGCCAGCAGCCAACAGGTCCGCAATCAGCCCCAGCATTTT	CASSQQVRNQPQHF	TRBJ1-5	many	TRBV7-2	-
TGTGCCAGCAGCCGGTCTAGCGGGATGGATACGCAGTATTTT	CASSRSSGMDTQYF	TRBJ2-3	-	TRBV6-4	TRBD2
TGTGCCAGCAGCCTTGGGGCCCTAGATACGCAGTATTTT	CASSLGALDTQYF	TRBJ2-3	many	TRBV7-9	-
TGTGCCAGCAGTTCAGATCTCCGGGGGGGAGTGAACACTGAAGCTTTCTTT	CASSSDLRGGVNTEAFF	TRBJ1-1	-	TRBV6-2/TRBV6-3	-
TGTGCCAGCAGCGTAGATCCAGAGGGCTATGGCTACACCTTC	CASSVDPEGYGYTF	TRBJ1-2	-	TRBV9	-
TGTGCCAGCAGCCAAGAACGGTTACTAGCCAAAAACATTCAGTACTTC	CASSQERLLAKNIQYF	TRBJ2-4	many	TRBV3-1	-
TGTGCCAGCAGTTTATTTCCCAGCGTACAAGTGTACAATGAGCAGTTCTTC	CASSLFPSVQVYNEQFF	TRBJ2-1	many	TRBV27	-
TGTGCCACTCTCACCCTCCGGGACAGGGGAAGGTACGAGCAGTACTTC	CATLTLRDRGRYEQYF	TRBJ2-7	many	TRBV28	TRBD1
TGTGCCAGCAGTGAAAGTCTGGTCGTTCTAACTGGAAACACCATATATTTT	CASSESLVVLTGNTIYF	TRBJ1-3	many	TRBV2	-
TGTGCCAGCAGCCTTGAACCAGGTACCTACGAGCAGTACTTC	CASSLEPGTYEQYF	TRBJ2-7	-	TRBV9	-
TGTGCCACCAGCAGATCGGGTGCAACTAATGAAAAACTGTTTTTT	CATSRSGATNEKLFF	TRBJ1-4	-	TRBV15	-
TGTGCCAGCAGCTCAGACAGGGGCAATCAGCCCCAGCATTTT	CASSSDRGNQPQHF	TRBJ1-5	many	TRBV28	TRBD1
TGTGCCAGCAGTATTGACAGGGCTCTGAACACCGGGGAGCTGTTTTTT	CASSIDRALNTGELFF	TRBJ2-2	few	TRBV7-8	TRBD1
TGTGCCAGCAGATCCGGGACAGGGAGCACAGATACGCAGTATTTT	CASRSGTGSTDTQYF	TRBJ2-3	many	TRBV27	TRBD1
TGTGCCAGCAGTTTATGGGTAGTAGCGGGAGTAAATACCGGGGAGCTGTTTTTT	CASSLWVVAGVNTGELFF	TRBJ2-2	-	TRBV27	TRBD2
TGTGCCAGCAGCCCTAGCGGGAGTCGGCAGGATACGCAGTATTTT	CASSPSGSRQDTQYF	TRBJ2-3	many	TRBV11-2	TRBD2
TGCAGTGCCTCTTGGGGGGGGGACGCGAATTCACCCCTCCACTTT	CSASWGGDANSPLHF	TRBJ1-6	many	TRBV20-1	-
TGTGCCAGCAGTTTACTAGCGCGGGTCGGCTATGGCTACACCTTC	CASSLLARVGYGYTF	TRBJ1-2	many	TRBV28	-
TGTGCCACCAGGACAGGGAGGGTGAACACTGAAGCTTTCTTT	CATRTGRVNTEAFF	TRBJ1-1	many	TRBV2	TRBD1
TGTGCCAGCAGCTTGGACAGGGTGGTCTACGAGCAGTACTTC	CASSLDRVVYEQYF	TRBJ2-7	many	TRBV7-9	TRBD1
TGCGCCAGCAGCTTGACCCACACTGAAGCTTTATTT	CASSLTHTEALF	TRBJ1-1	-	TRBV5-1	-
TGTGCCAGCACAGGTCAGAGCTCCTACGAGCAGTACTTC	CASTGQSSYEQYF	TRBJ2-7	-	TRBV6-1	-
TGTGCCAGTAGTGTTCTGTCACCCGGACAGGGGCTAAACTATGGCTACACCTTC	CASSVLSPGQGLNYGYTF	TRBJ1-2	-	TRBV19	TRBD1
TGCGCCAGCAGTGAGGGGAGGCTACGAGGGCAGTACTTC	CASSEGRLRGQYF	TRBJ2-7	many	TRBV10-2	-
TGCAGTGGAGACAGGGACAATGAGCAGTTCTTC	CSGDRDNEQFF	TRBJ2-1	many	TRBV20-1	TRBD1
TGCAGTGCTAGAGACCTTCTCTCCTACGAGCAGTACTTC	CSARDLLSYEQYF	TRBJ2-7	many	TRBV20-1	-
TGTGCCAGCAGCAGGAGGCCTAACACTGAAGCTTTCTTT	CASSRRPNTEAFF	TRBJ1-1	-	TRBV2	-
TGTGCCAGCAGCCTAAAGACTAGCGGGAGTTTAGATACGCAGTATTTT	CASSLKTSGSLDTQYF	TRBJ2-3	-	TRBV28	TRBD2
TGTGCCAGTAGTATTGGGGAGGGCTACAATGAGCAGTTCTTC	CASSIGEGYNEQFF	TRBJ2-1	-	TRBV19	TRBD2
TGTGCCTGGAGCCCGCTATCCTCGGGGGGAGCCGGGGAGCTGTTTTTT	CAWSPLSSGGAGELFF	TRBJ2-2	many	TRBV30	TRBD2
TGTGCCAGCAGCTTAGGGGGCTTCGGGGGCTACAATGAGCAGTTCTTC	CASSLGGFGGYNEQFF	TRBJ2-1	many	TRBV11-2	-
TGTGCCAGTGAGGAGGGGAACTATGGCTACACCTTC	CASEEGNYGYTF	TRBJ1-2	-	TRBV19	-
TGTGCCAGCAGCTTAAGGAACAATGAGCAGTTCTTC	CASSLRNNEQFF	TRBJ2-1	many	TRBV11-2	-
TGCAGTGCTAGAGAGGGGGAGACCCAGTACTTC	CSAREGETQYF	TRBJ2-5	-	TRBV20-1	-
TGTGCCAGCAGTTGGAATACCTACGAGCAGTACTTC	CASSWNTYEQYF	TRBJ2-7	many	TRBV28	-
TGTGCCAGCAGCCAAGGCCCACAGGGGAGCCCTTACAATGAGCAGTTCTTC	CASSQGPQGSPYNEQFF	TRBJ2-1	few	TRBV3-1	TRBD1
TGTGCCAGCAGTTTATTCAGGCCGAACACTGAGGCTTTCTTT	CASSLFRPNTEAFF	TRBJ1-1	-	TRBV28	-
TGTGCCAGCAGCCCCCGACTAGCGGGGGCCTACGAGCAGTACTTC	CASSPRLAGAYEQYF	TRBJ2-7	few	TRBV9	TRBD2
TGTGCCAGCAGCTTAGCCCCCTTCACTAGCACAGATACGCAGTATTTT	CASSLAPFTSTDTQYF	TRBJ2-3	many	TRBV7-2	-
TGTGCCAGCAGCTTACAATCCAGGGGGCCCTACGAGCAGTACTTC	CASSLQSRGPYEQYF	TRBJ2-7	many	TRBV7-3	TRBD1
TGTGCCAGCAGTCATACCGGGACAGCAAATGAAAAACTGTTTTTT	CASSHTGTANEKLFF	TRBJ1-4	-	TRBV7-9	TRBD1
TGTGCCAGCAGTGAGGTCAGGGGATTTGGAAACACCATATATTTT	CASSEVRGFGNTIYF	TRBJ1-3	many	TRBV2	-
TGTGCCAGCAGTTTTCCGGGACAGACCTACGAGCAGTACTTC	CASSFPGQTYEQYF	TRBJ2-7	many	TRBV2	TRBD1
TGTGCCAGCAGCTCTTCAGCCCGGGCTAATGAAAAACTGTTTTTT	CASSSSARANEKLFF	TRBJ1-4	many	TRBV11-2	-
TGTGCCACCGGGGGGACAGTCGCAGATACGCAGTATTTT	CATGGTVADTQYF	TRBJ2-3	many	TRBV5-5	-
TGTGCCAGCAGCCTCGGACTAGCGGGGGGGCGGGAGCAGTTCTTC	CASSLGLAGGREQFF	TRBJ2-1	-	TRBV7-2	TRBD2
TGTGCCAGCAGCGTAGGGACTAGAAATTACGAGCAGTGCTTC	CASSVGTRNYEQCF	TRBJ2-7	-	TRBV9	TRBD2
TGTGCCAGTAGTATGGGGCGGGACACTGAAGCTTTCTTT	CASSMGRDTEAFF	TRBJ1-1	-	TRBV19	-
TGTGCCAGCAGCGGCGGGTGGGGGATATACTACAATGAGCAGTTCTTC	CASSGGWGIYYNEQFF	TRBJ2-1	many	TRBV7-8	-